Below, one T cell receptor (beta chain) is given with its context. The antigen this receptor binds is unknown. No base-level quality is on record; no much larger clone is a single base apart. The data stem from a study of cytomegalovirus exposure and HLA in healthy donors (dated by TCRdb to 2016 to 2017). The study in broad terms: In an earlier analysis of 587 of the donors, less than 350 Gb of sequence data and 95 million to 130 million unique TCR beta sequences from some 170 million T cells were reported. A later genetic analysis used genome-wide SNP genotypes for about 65% of the roughly 670 donors, treating that subset as a discovery cohort. To predict cytomegalovirus infection status, the study combined high-throughput TCR immunosequencing, statistical association of individual TCRs with disease status, and machine learning. Typing coverage differed by locus: A, B, C, DRB1 and DQB1 were typed in roughly 629-640 donors, DQA1 in about 560, DPA1 in approximately 610, and DPB1 in just under 480. The study profiled the T cell repertoires of 500 to 800 subjects by immunosequencing and related them to cytomegalovirus serostatus. An earlier analysis of 587 of the donors used high-throughput TCR beta sequencing to judge whether each TCR beta V gene segment behaved as functional or pseudogenic. Among under 450 genotyped donors of the cohort, an average of about 240,000 unique TCR beta nucleotide sequences were sequenced per donor, 15% to 20% of them non-productive. Along with the approximately 700-subject first cohort, a separate validation cohort of over a hundred different subjects was used. The genetic ancestry cluster associated with self-reported Caucasian donors included roughly 84% of the roughly 390 genotyped donors. An early release covering roughly 600 HLA-typed donors comprised approximately 300 gigabases of sequencing data and roughly 85 million unique TCR sequences. All discovery cohort repertoires had been generated using a single sequencing platform. Rather than drawing on any new phenotypic data, the later analysis identified candidate immune exposures from TCR beta sequences and the way those sequences occurred across donors. To study patterns of TCR occurrence, a later analysis re-analyzed previously published TCR beta repertoires from 500 to 850 donors and added high-resolution HLA genotyping. Four to six DR-DQ haplotypes were handled as single units for association and clustering, since linkage in the cohort was strong. Donor age, sex, ethnicity and CMV serostatus were collected together with the repertoire data. The study aimed to test whether signatures of past pathogen exposure could be identified by cataloging public T cell receptors. Both class I and class II loci were covered by HLA typing, at four-digit resolution. Study-wide findings and limitations: Most CMV-associated TCR beta chains appeared to be HLA-restricted in a later analysis, and the HLA associations seemed to be driven largely by CMV exposure. Presence/absence analyses assumed roughly uniform sequencing depth across donors, an assumption that may not hold. A later analysis found that HLA-associated TCR beta chains were more clonally expanded and had lower generation probabilities than equally common non-associated chains. Correlated functional status among segregating V segments might be attributable to linkage disequilibrium, but an unknown experimental factor could not be ruled out. A further reported finding was that TCR beta sequences accurately predicted the HLA-A and HLA-B alleles for most subjects in the first cohort. A later genetic analysis associated a missense DCLRE1C variant with V-gene and J-gene trimming of TCR beta chains, and an independent cohort replicated the association. In an earlier analysis of more than 500 of the donors, most TCR beta V segments appeared in productive rearrangements about 87% or about 30% of the time, broadly matching IMGT annotations. The study gave a list of more than 150 TCR beta chains associated with cytomegalovirus. The only immune exposure information available for the cohort was CMV serostatus. Some IMGT-functional V segments, including TRBV6-2 and TRBV6-3, could not be distinguished by the 87-base-pair reads and were therefore excluded. The cohort was sequenced for TCR beta chains only, and without alpha or paired-chain data the features that could be detected were limited. Because HLA typing was missing for some donors at each locus, association tests included only the typed subset. At a false discovery rate of 0.05, a later analysis linked around 15,000 TCR beta sequences to specific HLA alleles. When HLA alleles, especially DR and DQ, strongly co-occurred, TCR associations were difficult to assign to individual alleles. It was suggested by the authors that the approach could potentially be generalized to other disease states and immunological phenotypes. The classifier was reported to diagnose cytomegalovirus status with high specificity and sensitivity in both the original cohort and the validation cohort. A group of highly shared sequence variants was considered likely to be a technical artifact of the sequencing pipeline. Most TCR sequences were observed very rarely across donors, whereas some public TCRs were present in many individuals. In a later analysis, several top co-occurrence clusters were reported to appear linked to parvovirus B19, influenza, CMV and Epstein-Barr virus. A later genetic analysis reported fewer N-insertions in productive TCRs among donors in an Asian-associated ancestry cluster than the roughly 700-donor mean. In vitro tests confirmed that a few of the cytomegalovirus-associated TCR beta chains recognize cytomegalovirus antigens. In a later analysis, TCR association rates were found to vary across HLA loci, with the most associated TCRs seen for DRB1 alleles and the fewest for HLA-C alleles. Because counts were too low, more than 15 rarely observed V segments, including chromosome 9 orphons, were left out of the earlier analysis of some 640 of the donors.

As encoded in the germline V gene, CDR1 is LGHNA while CDR2 is YSLEER. At the junction V is shortened by 0 bases and J by 2 bases, with 11 bases in between. Spanning cysteine to phenylalanine, the CDR3 consists of 15 amino acids. This entry keeps only the CDR3 DNA: 45 bases, framed from base 1. Library creation used the immunoSEQ multiplex PCR assay. A mixture of 60 forward primers for TCR Vbeta segments and 13 reverse primers for TCR Jbeta segments was used in the multiplex PCR. The CDR3 region of rearranged TCR beta genes was amplified from genomic DNA by a multiplex PCR assay. The Illumina HiSeq System was used to sequence the amplified TCR beta libraries as 87-base-pair reads. The paper's data handling went like this. In a later analysis, tens of millions of unique TCR beta chains were counted across the 650 to 750 repertoires, and approximately 11 million of these chains were shared by at least two donors. Raw reads were error-corrected and collapsed into unique sequences by a nearest-neighbor algorithm in which closely related sequences were merged to remove PCR and sequencing errors. CDR3 sequences were aligned to IMGT reference sequences to assign V, D and J gene segments. For a sequence to be retained, a match of at least six nucleotides was required to both a V gene segment and a J gene segment. A rearrangement counted as productive if the CDR3 had no stop codons and remained in frame with V and J, and every other rearrangement counted as non-productive. CDR3 was defined by IMGT convention, running from the second conserved V-encoded cysteine to the conserved J-encoded phenylalanine. The earlier analysis of about 610 of the donors excluded sequences that lacked an unambiguous match to a single V gene segment. An earlier analysis of a few hundred of the donors called V segments functional above 56.7% productive rearrangements and segregating when the between-donor standard deviation exceeded 5%. A statistical classification framework was built for diagnosing cytomegalovirus status from the catalog of TCR beta chain sequences. V and J gene assignment, in a later analysis, came from comparing TCR nucleotide sequences with IMGT/GENE-DB human TR gene sequences. A later analysis assigned CDR3 sequences and most-parsimonious VDJ recombination scenarios with the TCRdist pipeline. In a later analysis, each TCR beta chain was defined by its CDR3 amino acid sequence together with its V-gene family, and reads lacking a unique V-gene family were excluded. In a later analysis, some 600 highly shared, low-generation-probability nucleotide sequences were removed to address suspected cross-contamination and a sequencing artifact. In a later analysis, a clonal expansion index for each public chain was calculated from normalized within-repertoire ranks of inferred template counts. In a later analysis, generation probabilities were computed with a VDJ recombination model fitted to out-of-frame rearrangements, and the resulting probabilities were checked against IGoR. A later analysis scored TCR-TCR, TCR-HLA and TCR-CMV co-occurrence with hypergeometric tests, applying a repertoire-size bias correction to TCR pairs. To estimate false discovery rates, a later analysis permuted the HLA or CMV assignments 20 times. In a later analysis, co-occurring TCRs were grouped using DBSCAN, and TCRdist sequence similarity was added for clustering within HLA-allele-positive subsets. Co-occurrence clustering excluded repertoires with fewer than 30,000 or more than 120,000 public chains, plus five with anomalous nucleotide sharing. What TCRdb holds here is the immuneACCESS table cut down to in-frame rearrangements. Part of the clones is not present; checked against another copy, under half of the missing clones reflect an unresolved V gene, and the others are unexplained. V, J and clone size are those of that table, while D and trimming were read from the DNA. The sample yields approximately 190,000 clones; roughly 84% were counted once. The ten largest clones add up to about 2.6% of the sample.

The cohort was made up of 666 healthy bone marrow donors. At the time of sampling, every cohort member was nominally healthy, though immune exposures that went unrecorded were likely present. The donor was CMV seropositive and was included in the group of 289 seropositive cohort members. Each donor provided a peripheral blood sample, and peripheral blood mononuclear cells were used for TCR beta sequencing. Genomic DNA was extracted from the blood cell samples with the Qiagen DNeasy Blood Extraction Kit. The receptor was derived from a woman between 45 and 65 years old in good health and CMV-seropositive. The chain was built from TRBV4-3 and TRBJ2-7; a weak D assignment points to TRBD1 (6 bases agree). The sequenced sample consisted of PBMCs. The DNA reads as follows: TGCGCCAGCAGCCAAGACGGCCCAGGGGCCTACGAGCAGTACTTC. Its protein product is CASSQDGPGAYEQYF.